One sample yielded the 10 T cell receptor beta chains listed below, sequenced in a study of monozygotic twins with inflammatory bowel disease. TCRdb re-called the 5' RACE reads; one entry per CDR3 protein, DNA not given. The sample spans more than 350,000 distinct CDR3 sequences; the ten largest clones claim 2% to 3%. Sequenced input: blood. The receptors were sampled from a human donor with ulcerative colitis or Crohn's disease, or a healthy co-twin of an affected twin (not recorded which).

The rearrangement links TRBV2 to TRBJ2-7; with no DNA, the TCRdb D assignment of TRBD1 cannot be verified. Germline lookup yields CDR1 SNHLY and CDR2 FYNNEI. The CDR3 has 11 residues. The CDR3 here is CASSGGGEQYF.

The gene calls are TRBV5-1 and TRBJ2-3. Germline CDR1 SGHRS, CDR2 YFSETQ. This CDR3 spans 16 amino acids. CDR3 protein: CASSLDDAIGADTQYF.

The V call is TRBV5-1, the J call TRBJ2-2; the TRBD1 assignment by TCRdb is unverifiable without DNA. CDR1 is SGHRS, CDR2 YFSETQ, per germline. The CDR3 contains 14 residues. This chain's CDR3 is CASSYRVDTGELFF. Supplemented by reference TRBV5-1 and TRBJ2-2, the full variable domain reads KAGVTQTPRYLIKTRGQQVTLSCSPISGHRSVSWYQQTPGQGLQFLFEYFSETQRNKGNFPGRFSGRQFSNSRSEMNVSTLELGDSALYLCASSYRVDTGELFFGEGSRLTVL.

The chain employs TRBV4-1 and TRBJ1-5. The CDR3 contains 16 residues. The germline V gene encodes CDR1 MGHRA and CDR2 YSYEKL. The CDR3 protein is CASSQGQFYSNQPQHF.

V is TRBV9 and J is TRBJ2-1; with no DNA, the TCRdb D assignment of TRBD1 cannot be verified. The CDR3 contains 14 residues. Germline assignment: CDR1 SGDLS and CDR2 YYNGEE. The CDR3 sequence is CASSEGQGLGEQFF.

This chain connects TRBV28 to TRBJ2-1. The CDR3 length is 17 residues. Germline V gene sequence: CDR1 MDHEN, CDR2 SYDVKM. CDR3 loop: CASSFMDFPSWGNEQFF.

The chain is built from TRBV7-2 and TRBJ2-3; the TCRdb D gene call, TRBD1, has no DNA to confirm it. The germline V gene has CDR1 SGHTA and CDR2 FQGNSA. The length of the CDR3 is 14 residues. The CDR3 spells CASSSYRGMDTQYF.

The rearrangement joins TRBV7-2 to TRBJ2-7; TCRdb lists TRBD1, though no DNA is available to test this call. Germline-derived CDR1 and CDR2 are SGHTA and FQGNSA. This CDR3 is built from 17 residues. The CDR3 reads CASSNTRGTGDPYEQYF.

The rearrangement links TRBV29-1 to TRBJ1-4. Per germline, CDR1 SQVTM and CDR2 ANQGSEA. CDR3 size: 12 residues. CDR3 loop: CSVDGGEEKLFF.

The chain employs TRBV27 and TRBJ1-5; TCRdb returns TRBD1, unconfirmable since there is no DNA. CDR3 size: 14 residues. Germline CDR1 reads MNHEY; CDR2 reads SMNVEV (reference sequence). The CDR3 region is CASREQGINQPQHF.